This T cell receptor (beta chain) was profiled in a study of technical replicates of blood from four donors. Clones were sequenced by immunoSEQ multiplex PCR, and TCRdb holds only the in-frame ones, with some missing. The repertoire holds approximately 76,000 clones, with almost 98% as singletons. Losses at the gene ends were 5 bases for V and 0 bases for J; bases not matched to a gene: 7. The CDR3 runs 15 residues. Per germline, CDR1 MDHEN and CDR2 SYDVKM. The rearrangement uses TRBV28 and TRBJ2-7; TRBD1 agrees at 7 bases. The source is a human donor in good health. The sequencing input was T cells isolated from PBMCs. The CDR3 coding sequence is TGTGCCAGCAGTATACCCCGGGACAGCTCCTACGAGCAGTACTTC. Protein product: CASSIPRDSSYEQYF.